This passage covers 26 T cell receptor beta chains from one sample sequenced in a study of shared clonotypes between healthy human individuals. TCRdb's copy holds only in-frame clones and misses some; the assay was immunoSEQ multiplex PCR. The sample consists of 1.6 million or so clones, roughly 97% of them appearing once. The sequencing input was naive CD4+ T cells sorted from blood. The subset is: CD45RA+ positively selected. These TCRs come from a man aged 30 to 39 in good health.

This clone was counted once. This chain links TRBV19 with TRBJ2-3, with TRBD2 matching over 10 bases. V shed 2 bases, J shed 4 bases, and the junction held 6 bases outside the gene matches. CDR1 and CDR2 (germline): LNHDA, SQIVND (reference sequence). This CDR3 comprises 16 residues. This CDR3 is CASSISLAGVPDTQYF. The CDR3 DNA reads TGTGCCAGTAGTATAAGCCTAGCGGGAGTTCCAGATACGCAGTATTTT.

This clone was observed a few times. V usage is TRBV5-5 and J usage is TRBJ1-5; 11 bases agree with TRBD1. V shed 4 bases and J 1 base; nucleotides not matched to a gene: 13. The CDR3 is made up of 19 amino acids. CDR1 and CDR2 from the germline V gene are SGHKS and YYEKEE (reference sequence). This CDR3 is CASSPEDRGPFTSNQPQHF. CDR3 sequence (DNA): TGTGCCAGCAGCCCAGAGGACAGGGGGCCTTTTACAAGCAATCAGCCCCAGCATTTT.

This clone was observed a handful of times. V and J are TRBV7-2 and TRBJ2-3; weak D call: TRBD1 (5 bases). The CDR3 consists of 17 residues. Germline-derived CDR1 and CDR2 are SGHTA and FQGNSA. V dropped 5 bases and J dropped 2 bases, with 20 bases sitting between them. The CDR3 protein is CASSLQAGISNTDTQYF. For the CDR3, the DNA is TGTGCCAGCAGCCTCCAGGCAGGGATTTCAAACACAGATACGCAGTATTTT.

The rearrangement uses TRBV10-3 and TRBJ1-1; possibly TRBD1 for D (6 bases). CDR3 length: 13 amino acids. Germline CDR1 is ENHRY and CDR2 is SYGVKD. With 6 bases removed from V and 5 bases from J, the gap between germline ends came to 13 bases. CDR3 in amino acids: CAIRMDSETEAFF. In DNA, the CDR3 is TGTGCCATCAGGATGGACAGTGAGACTGAAGCTTTCTTT.

This sequence joins TRBV28 and TRBJ1-5; a weak D match, TRBD1 (5 bases). V was pared by 8 bases and J by 4 bases, with 18 bases between. This CDR3 is built from 15 residues. Germline V gene data show CDR1 as MDHEN and CDR2 as SYDVKM. The CDR3: CASGTRVRGNQPQHF. CDR3 nucleotide sequence: TGTGCCAGCGGCACCAGGGTGCGGGGAAATCAGCCCCAGCATTTT.

The gene calls are TRBV10-3 and TRBJ1-1; D ambiguous. Trimming stripped 5 bases from V and 4 bases from J, with 11 bases between. Germline loops: CDR1 ENHRY, CDR2 SYGVKD. This CDR3 comprises 13 residues. CDR3 DNA: TGTGCCATCAGTCTACTGCATAGCACTGAAGCTTTCTTT. This translates into CAISLLHSTEAFF.

The V and J genes are TRBV9 and TRBJ1-1, with a weak D call TRBD1 (6 bases). The CDR3 has 15 amino acids. V was cut by 4 bases and J by 4 bases, with 17 bases left in between. The germline V gene has CDR1 SGDLS and CDR2 YYNGEE. The CDR3, as DNA: TGTGCCAGCAGCAAAACCCTACAGGGAGGCACTGAAGCTTTCTTT. It specifies CASSKTLQGGTEAFF.

The chain recombines TRBV6-5 with TRBJ2-2, with D possibly TRBD1 on 6 matching bases. The CDR3 covers 15 residues. Germline loops: CDR1 MNHEY, CDR2 SVGAGI. V lost 10 bases, J lost 1 base, and 16 bases lay in between. The CDR3 loop is CAIRRDNRNTGELFF. Written as DNA, the CDR3 is TGTGCCATTAGAAGGGACAACCGGAACACCGGGGAGCTGTTTTTT.

The CDR3 loop is CASSPGWANEKLFF. CDR3 nucleotide sequence: TGTGCCAGCAGCCCAGGTTGGGCTAATGAAAAACTGTTTTTT. The rearrangement uses TRBV5-4 and TRBJ1-4; no definite D call. Germline CDR1 and CDR2: SGHNT and YYREEE (reference sequence). Trimming shortened V by 4 bases and J by 3 bases, and 10 bases separated the two germline ends. This CDR3 is built from 14 residues.

The chain is built from TRBV5-4 and TRBJ1-3, with D maybe TRBD1 (5 bases). This CDR3 contains 15 residues. Germline V gives CDR1 SGHNT, CDR2 YYREEE (reference sequence). Trimming took off 3 bases at V and 1 base at J, with 11 bases between the two ends. The CDR3 region is CASSYTGRSGNTIYF. The CDR3 DNA follows: TGTGCCAGCAGCTACACAGGAAGATCTGGAAACACCATATATTTT.

The chain couples TRBV6-5 to TRBJ1-1; 12 nucleotides match TRBD1. Looked up from germline, CDR1 is MNHEY and CDR2 is SVGAGI. The CDR3 loop spans 14 amino acids. Trimming took 8 bases from V and 4 from J; bases not matched to a gene: 5. Written as DNA, the CDR3 is TGTGCCAGCCGGGACAGGGGGCTTGGCACTGAAGCTTTCTTT. Amino acid sequence: CASRDRGLGTEAFF.

The V and J genes are TRBV19 and TRBJ1-4; 9 nucleotides agree with TRBD1. Germline V gene lookup returns CDR1 LNHDA and CDR2 SQIVND (reference sequence). The J segment lost 7 bases and the V segment lost 6 bases, leaving 9 bases of the junction unmatched. The CDR3 is 15 amino acids. CDR3 nucleotide sequence: TGTGCCAGTAGAGCAACCGGGACAGGGTTTGAAAAACTGTTTTTT. Translation gives CASRATGTGFEKLFF.

This chain connects TRBV7-9 to TRBJ2-7, with D hard to call. Trimming took off 4 bases at V and 2 bases at J, with 12 bases between the two ends. The CDR3 consists of 14 residues. The germline V gene has CDR1 SEHNR and CDR2 FQNEAQ (reference sequence). CDR3 region: CASSSDQPAYEQYF. DNA for the CDR3: TGTGCCAGCAGCTCCGATCAGCCGGCCTACGAGCAGTACTTC.

The chain combines TRBV28 with TRBJ2-3, with D possibly TRBD1 on 6 matching bases. Trimming shortened V by 2 bases and J by 1 base, and 13 bases separated the two germline ends. The CDR3 is 16 residues long. Germline V gives CDR1 MDHEN, CDR2 SYDVKM. The CDR3 spells CASSLIQGRGTDTQYF. CDR3 coding DNA: TGTGCCAGCAGTTTAATACAGGGAAGGGGCACAGATACGCAGTATTTT.

CDR3 nucleotides: TGTGCCAGCACCAGGGGGACGAATCAGCCCCAGCATTTT. This codes for CASTRGTNQPQHF. This sequence joins TRBV6-1 and TRBJ1-5, with TRBD1 identical over 7 bases. The CDR3 loop spans 13 amino acids. The ends lost 7 bases at V and 4 bases at J; junction bases unmatched: 4. Germline lookup yields CDR1 MNHNS and CDR2 SASEGT.

This rearrangement joins TRBV9 to TRBJ2-1; D is ambiguous. The CDR3 spans 15 residues. Trimming took 1 base from V and 3 from J, leaving 11 bases between them. Germline-derived CDR1 and CDR2 are SGDLS and YYNGEE. The CDR3 reads CASSVSTQNYNEQFF. In DNA, the CDR3 is TGTGCCAGCAGCGTATCTACCCAGAACTACAATGAGCAGTTCTTC.

The chain is built from TRBV11-2 and TRBJ2-3; the D is unclear. This CDR3 comprises 14 residues. The V and J ends lost 1 base and 0 bases respectively, with 5 bases between them. The germline V gene has CDR1 SGHAT and CDR2 FQNNGV. CDR3 loop: CASSLGLSTDTQYF. The CDR3 nucleotides are TGTGCCAGCAGCTTAGGACTCAGCACAGATACGCAGTATTTT.

The chain joins TRBV29-1 to TRBJ2-1; possible D gene TRBD2, 5 bases. CDR3 length: 13 amino acids. Germline V CDR1 and CDR2: SQVTM, ANQGSEA. V was clipped by 1 base and J by 9 bases, with 13 bases between them. The CDR3: CSVEVTGEGEQFF. The CDR3 region has the DNA TGCAGCGTTGAAGTCACGGGCGAGGGTGAGCAGTTCTTC.

In this sample, this clone turned up once. The genes are TRBV4-1 and TRBJ1-3; the D is unclear. The germline V gene encodes CDR1 MGHRA and CDR2 YSYEKL. This CDR3 has 13 amino acids. V was clipped by 5 bases and J by 0 bases, with 5 bases between them. The CDR3: CASSVRSGNTIYF. The CDR3 DNA sequence: TGCGCCAGCAGCGTACGCTCTGGAAACACCATATATTTT.

This chain uses TRBV19 with TRBJ2-2, with D maybe TRBD1 (6 bases). The CDR3 is 13 amino acids. CDR1 is LNHDA and CDR2 is SQIVND in the germline V gene (reference sequence). The V end was cut by 6 bases, the J end by 6 bases, with 11 bases between. This CDR3 is CASSNRESGELFF. The CDR3, as DNA: TGTGCCAGTAGCAACAGGGAATCCGGGGAGCTGTTTTTT.

The chain carries TRBV7-3 and TRBJ2-5; tentatively, D is TRBD1 (5 bases). Germline V CDR1 and CDR2: SGHTA, FQGTGA. CDR3 length: 15 amino acids. Trimming took 1 base from V and 4 from J, leaving 13 bases between them. The DNA for the CDR3 is TGTGCCAGCAGCTTAATCCCCACAGGCCTAGAGACCCAGTACTTC. This translates into CASSLIPTGLETQYF.

The chain carries TRBV11-2 and TRBJ2-7; 8 nucleotides match TRBD1. The CDR3 totals 15 residues. CDR1 SGHAT and CDR2 FQNNGV come from the germline V gene. The ends lost 2 bases at V and 5 bases at J; junction bases unmatched: 8. CDR3 in DNA: TGTGCCAGCAGCTTATTCCGGACAGGGTCGAACGAGCAGTACTTC. Protein product: CASSLFRTGSNEQYF.

The chain recombines TRBV7-2 with TRBJ2-6; no firm D call. CDR3 length: 14 amino acids. Germline-derived CDR1 and CDR2 are SGHTA and FQGNSA. Trimming left V 5 bases short and J 0 bases short, with 5 bases between. CDR3 protein: CASSTSSGANVLTF. CDR3 DNA sequence: TGTGCCAGCAGCACCTCCTCTGGGGCCAACGTCCTGACTTTC.

This sequence joins TRBV28 and TRBJ2-3; D may be TRBD1 (7 bases). The V gene lost 11 bases and the J gene lost 4 bases, with 19 bases spanning the gap. This CDR3 has 14 residues. Germline-derived CDR1 and CDR2 are MDHEN and SYDVKM. CDR3 in amino acids: CAGKKAGGSDTQYF. The CDR3 DNA reads TGTGCCGGGAAAAAAGCAGGGGGGTCAGATACGCAGTATTTT.

The chain is built from TRBV29-1 and TRBJ1-2; D uncertain. The length of the CDR3 is 14 residues. CDR1 is SQVTM and CDR2 is ANQGSEA in the germline V gene. The V end lost 4 bases, the J end lost 2 bases, and 14 bases lay between the germline ends. CDR3 DNA: TGCAGCGTTGCTGTCTGGCAGCCGAACTATGGCTACACCTTC. Translated: CSVAVWQPNYGYTF. The full variable domain, rest sourced from reference TRBV29-1 and TRBJ1-2, is SAVISQKPSRDICQRGTSLTIQCQVDSQVTMMFWYRQQPGQSLTLIATANQGSEATYESGFVIDKFPISRPNLTFSTLTVSNMSPEDSSIYLCSVAVWQPNYGYTFGSGTRLTVV.

V and J are TRBV27 and TRBJ1-1; TRBD1 is a possible D gene (5 bases). The CDR3 has 13 residues. Germline V gene data show CDR1 as MNHEY and CDR2 as SMNVEV (reference sequence). Trimming stripped 5 bases from V and 11 bases from J, with 18 bases between. The CDR3 DNA follows: TGTGCCAGCAGTACCAGGACAACACGGGGGGCTTTCTTT. As protein: CASSTRTTRGAFF.